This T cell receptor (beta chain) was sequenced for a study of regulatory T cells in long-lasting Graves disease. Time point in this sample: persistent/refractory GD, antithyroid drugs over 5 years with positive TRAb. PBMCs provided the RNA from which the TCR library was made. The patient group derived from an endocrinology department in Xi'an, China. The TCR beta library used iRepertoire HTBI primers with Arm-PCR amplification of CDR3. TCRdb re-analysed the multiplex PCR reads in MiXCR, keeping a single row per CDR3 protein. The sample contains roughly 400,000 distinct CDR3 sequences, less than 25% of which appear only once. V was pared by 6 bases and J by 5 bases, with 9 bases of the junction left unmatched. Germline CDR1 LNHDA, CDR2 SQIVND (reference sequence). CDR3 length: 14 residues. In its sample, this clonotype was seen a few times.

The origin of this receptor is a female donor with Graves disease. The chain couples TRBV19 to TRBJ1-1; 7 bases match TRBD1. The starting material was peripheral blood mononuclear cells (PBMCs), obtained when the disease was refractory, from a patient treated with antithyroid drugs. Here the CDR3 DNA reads TGTGCCAGTAGCCCGTTAGACAGGGCTACTGAAGCTTTCTTT. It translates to CASSPLDRATEAFF.